A selection of T cell receptor beta chains follows, all from one sample in a study of blood T cells in healthy people across ages. TCRdb itself ran the 5' RACE reads through MiXCR, one entry per CDR3 protein. The sample includes some 560,000 distinct CDR3 sequences, about 27% of them seen just once. This sample was also put to use in a study of T cells of mothers and their children.

Specimen: blood. The receptors were gathered from a boy between 2 and 15 years old in good health. CDR3s include the opening cysteine and the closing phenylalanine or tryptophan. A D gene is named only where the DNA matches it firmly. Only some rows state a clone size, as once, few, many or a class for expanded clones.

cdr3_nt	cdr3_aa	j_call	clone_size	v_call	d_call
TGTGCCAGCAGTCACTCTACAGGGTGGTACCAAGAGACCCAGTACTTC	CASSHSTGWYQETQYF	TRBJ2-5	-	TRBV6-5	-
TGTGCCAGCAGCCCCGGGATCCCTGGGGCATCTCAGTACTTC	CASSPGIPGASQYF	TRBJ2-4	few	TRBV3-1	-
TGTGCCAGCACGTCGGACGGAGGGGAGGCGGGCTACACCTTC	CASTSDGGEAGYTF	TRBJ1-2	-	TRBV9	-
TGTGCCAGCAGCAAGGGAGGCAGGATAAACACAGATACGCAGTATTTT	CASSKGGRINTDTQYF	TRBJ2-3	-	TRBV3-1	-
TGCAGCGTCGGCGGGAAGAATGAGCAGTTCTTC	CSVGGKNEQFF	TRBJ2-1	few	TRBV29-1	-
TGCAGTGCGCCACAACAGGGGGGCAACGAGCAGTACTTC	CSAPQQGGNEQYF	TRBJ2-7	-	TRBV20-1	TRBD1
TGCAGTGCTAGAGTCGCTAGCGGGAGGGCCGGGGAGCTGTTTTTT	CSARVASGRAGELFF	TRBJ2-2	-	TRBV20-1	TRBD2
TGCAGTGCTAGAGATAGAAGGGGGATGTACTTC	CSARDRRGMYF	TRBJ2-7	-	TRBV20-1	-
TGCAGTGCTACCCCAGGGGCTGTGGACACAGATACGCAGTATTTT	CSATPGAVDTDTQYF	TRBJ2-3	few	TRBV20-1	-
TGTGCCAGCAGTATACTACAGTTCTATGGCTACACCTTC	CASSILQFYGYTF	TRBJ1-2	-	TRBV12-3/TRBV12-4	-
TGTGCCAGCAGTTACGCACAGGGTAATTCACCCCTCCACTTT	CASSYAQGNSPLHF	TRBJ1-6	few	TRBV6-5	-
TGTGCCATCAGTGATGAACGGGTCGACTATGGCTACACCTTC	CAISDERVDYGYTF	TRBJ1-2	-	TRBV10-3	-
TGTGCCAGCAGTTTTCTGCGCGGCACTGAAGCTTTCTTT	CASSFLRGTEAFF	TRBJ1-1	-	TRBV6-5	-
TGTGCTAGTGGTTTGGTGCAGGGGGAGACCCAGTACTTC	CASGLVQGETQYF	TRBJ2-5	few	TRBV12-5	-
TGTGCCAGCAGCGCTGGGACAGGGAGAGAAAAACTGTTTTTT	CASSAGTGREKLFF	TRBJ1-4	-	TRBV9	TRBD1
TGTGCCAGCAGCAACCAAGTTTTCTACGAGCAGTACTTC	CASSNQVFYEQYF	TRBJ2-7	-	TRBV7-9	-
TGTGCCAGCAGTGAAACCGCTAGCGGGGGATGGGAGACCCAGTACTTC	CASSETASGGWETQYF	TRBJ2-5	-	TRBV6-1	TRBD2
TGTGCCATCAGTTCCCGACAGGGGATGGGTTTGAACACTGAAGCTTTCTTT	CAISSRQGMGLNTEAFF	TRBJ1-1	-	TRBV10-3	TRBD1
TGCAGTGCTCGACGGACTAGCGGGGCCGCGAACACCGGGGAGCTGTTTTTT	CSARRTSGAANTGELFF	TRBJ2-2	-	TRBV20-1	TRBD2
TGTGCCAGCAGCTTAGGGGGGGCGCGGGGTGATCAGCCCCAGCATTTT	CASSLGGARGDQPQHF	TRBJ1-5	few	TRBV7-2	-
TGCAGTGCTAGCCCCTCAACAGGGGGTGGGGACATTCAGTACTTC	CSASPSTGGGDIQYF	TRBJ2-4	-	TRBV20-1	TRBD1
TGTGCCAGCACGGGACAGGGGACTGAAAAACTGTTTTTT	CASTGQGTEKLFF	TRBJ1-4	-	TRBV6-6	TRBD1
TGTGCCAGCAGCTTAGATAGGGAGGACATTCAGTACTTC	CASSLDREDIQYF	TRBJ2-4	-	TRBV7-6	-
TGCGCCAGCAGCTTGGAGGCGACAGGCAACTATGGCTACACCTTC	CASSLEATGNYGYTF	TRBJ1-2	-	TRBV5-1	-